The 19 T cell receptor beta chains listed next were all sequenced from one sample in a study of OX40 agonist ivuxolimab in advanced cancers. Here immunoSEQ multiplex PCR was the method, and the copy in TCRdb shows in-frame clones only, minus some. The sample shows some 42,000 clones, about 89% of them seen only once. This specimen was CD4+ or CD8+ T cells sorted from blood, taken in a trial of the OX40 agonist ivuxolimab. All receptors derive from an adult with an advanced solid tumor such as melanoma, head and neck, liver or kidney cancer.

This chain uses TRBV9 with TRBJ1-2, with TRBD1 as a possible D gene (5 bases). CDR1 and CDR2 from the germline V gene are SGDLS and YYNGEE. The length of the CDR3 is 14 residues. V lost 6 bases to trimming and J lost 5 bases, with 17 bases between them. The chain's CDR3 is CASTLRGDMYGYTF. CDR3 bases: TGTGCCAGCACCCTCCGGGGGGATATGTATGGCTACACCTTC.

In its sample, this clone was seen once. CDR3 protein: CASSFLAGDYNEQFF. The CDR3 coding sequence is TGCGCCAGCAGCTTTCTAGCGGGGGATTACAATGAGCAGTTCTTC. The gene calls are TRBV5-1 and TRBJ2-1; the match to TRBD2 covers 10 bases. V shed 2 bases, J shed 4 bases, and the junction held 3 bases outside the gene matches. The CDR3 is 15 amino acids. Germline V lookup: CDR1 SGHRS, CDR2 YFSETQ.

This clone was seen just once. The chain combines TRBV7-9 with TRBJ2-3; D is unresolved. Germline assignment: CDR1 SEHNR and CDR2 FQNEAQ (reference sequence). Trimming took off 3 bases at V and 0 bases at J, with 4 bases between the two ends. The CDR3 contains 13 residues. The CDR3 reads CASSLGSTDTQYF. The CDR3 DNA is TGTGCCAGCAGCTTGGGCAGCACAGATACGCAGTATTTT.

The genes are TRBV19 and TRBJ2-2; tentatively, D is TRBD2 (5 bases). V shed 6 bases and J shed 4 bases, with 12 bases lying between them. Germline loops: CDR1 LNHDA, CDR2 SQIVND (reference sequence). The CDR3 totals 14 residues. Written as DNA, the CDR3 is TGTGCCAGTAGGACTACAGCTTTCACCGGGGAGCTGTTTTTT. Translation: CASRTTAFTGELFF.

This sequence joins TRBV5-6 and TRBJ2-4; 7 positions match TRBD2. Germline assignment: CDR1 SGHDT and CDR2 YYEEEE. CDR3 length equals 16 residues. The V segment lost 4 bases and the J segment 1 base; nucleotides outside the gene matches: 8. This CDR3 reads CASSRMAGEAKNIQYF. CDR3 DNA: TGTGCCAGCAGCCGGATGGCGGGAGAGGCCAAAAACATTCAGTACTTC.

V usage is TRBV7-9 and J usage is TRBJ2-1, with D unresolved. The CDR3 runs 12 residues. Germline loops: CDR1 SEHNR, CDR2 FQNEAQ (reference sequence). V was clipped by 11 bases and J by 0 bases, with 8 bases between them. CDR3 DNA sequence: TGTGCCGGGTTGAGCTCCTACAATGAGCAGTTCTTC. Protein: CAGLSSYNEQFF. The whole variable domain, remainder taken from reference TRBV7-9 and TRBJ2-1, is DTGVSQNPRHKITKRGQNVTFRCDPISEHNRLYWYRQTLGQGPEFLTYFQNEAQLEKSRLLSDRFSAERPKGSFSTLEIQRTEQGDSAMYLCAGLSSYNEQFFGPGTRLTVL.

The rearrangement joins TRBV5-1 to TRBJ2-7; the D gene is possibly TRBD2 (5 bases). The CDR3 covers 13 residues. Germline V gene lookup returns CDR1 SGHRS and CDR2 YFSETQ. Trimming stripped 6 bases from V and 5 bases from J, with 15 bases between. The CDR3 loop is CASKTVPGDEQYF. CDR3 DNA sequence: TGCGCCAGCAAAACAGTACCCGGGGACGAGCAGTACTTC.

This clone was counted a single time. The chain links TRBV4-1 to TRBJ2-1, with 7 bases lining up with TRBD1. The length of the CDR3 is 16 residues. With 2 bases clipped from V and 3 bases from J, the junction kept 7 bases outside the gene matches. CDR1 and CDR2 from the germline V gene are MGHRA and YSYEKL. As DNA, the CDR3 is TGCGCCAGCAGCCAAAACAGGGGCTTATTCTACAATGAGCAGTTCTTC. This gives the protein CASSQNRGLFYNEQFF.

The rearrangement joins TRBV5-1 to TRBJ2-1; the match to TRBD2 covers 12 bases. The CDR3 runs to 15 residues. CDR1 is SGHRS and CDR2 is YFSETQ in the germline V gene. V dropped 2 bases and J dropped 5; count of bases not matched to a gene: 2. This CDR3 reads CASSLGLAGNNEQFF. DNA for the CDR3: TGCGCCAGCAGCTTAGGACTAGCGGGAAACAATGAGCAGTTCTTC.

The chain links TRBV19 to TRBJ1-2; 7 bases line up with TRBD1. Germline V gene lookup returns CDR1 LNHDA and CDR2 SQIVND (reference sequence). V was clipped by 6 bases and J by 8 bases; unmatched bases: 6. This CDR3 is 12 amino acids long. The CDR3 loop is CASRGDSRGYTF. For the CDR3, the DNA is TGTGCCAGTAGAGGGGACAGCCGAGGCTACACCTTC.

The V call is TRBV16, the J call TRBJ1-4, with TRBD1 matching 7 bases. Germline lookup yields CDR1 KGHSY and CDR2 FQNENV. The CDR3 contains 15 residues. J lost 3 bases, V lost 3 bases, and 4 bases had no gene match. This CDR3 is CASSQEGAANEKLFF. In nucleotides, the CDR3 is TGTGCCAGCAGCCAGGAGGGGGCTGCTAATGAAAAACTGTTTTTT.

The genes are TRBV2 and TRBJ2-7, with 7 nucleotides matching TRBD1. CDR3 length equals 14 residues. Germline V gene lookup returns CDR1 SNHLY and CDR2 FYNNEI. J lost 7 bases, V lost 4 bases, and 10 bases had no gene match. CDR3 coding DNA: TGTGCCAGCAGTGCGGACAGGATAACTTGGGAGCAGTACTTC. Translated: CASSADRITWEQYF.

V usage is TRBV5-1 and J usage is TRBJ1-2; TRBD1 might be the D (6 bases). CDR1 and CDR2 from the germline V gene are SGHRS and YFSETQ. Trimming removed 0 bases from V and 8 bases from J, with 17 bases in between. CDR3 length: 15 amino acids. The CDR3 here is CASSLVWGAADGYTF. CDR3 in DNA: TGCGCCAGCAGCTTGGTATGGGGGGCAGCGGACGGCTACACCTTC.

The chain joins TRBV5-4 to TRBJ2-2, with 10 bases aligning to TRBD2. The CDR3 has 15 residues. Unmatched junction bases numbered 5, after V lost 4 bases and J lost 5 bases. Germline assignment: CDR1 SGHNT and CDR2 YYREEE (reference sequence). The CDR3: CASSHGLAETGELFF. For the CDR3, the DNA is TGTGCCAGCAGCCATGGACTAGCGGAAACCGGGGAGCTGTTTTTT.

The chain employs TRBV11-2 and TRBJ2-1, with D uncertain. In germline, CDR1 is SGHAT, CDR2 FQNNGV. The CDR3 extends over 13 amino acids. Trimming stripped 3 bases from V and 10 bases from J, with 13 bases between. CDR3: CASSFVRSPEQFF. The DNA of the CDR3 is TGTGCCAGCAGCTTTGTTCGGAGCCCCGAGCAGTTCTTC. Full variable domain (missing parts from reference TRBV11-2 and TRBJ2-1): EAGVAQSPRYKIIEKRQSVAFWCNPISGHATLYWYQQILGQGPKLLIQFQNNGVVDDSQLPKDRFSAERLKGVDSTLKIQPAKLEDSAVYLCASSFVRSPEQFFGPGTRLTVL.

This sequence joins TRBV11-2 and TRBJ1-2, with a possible D match to TRBD1 (6 bases). The germline V gene has CDR1 SGHAT and CDR2 FQNNGV. This CDR3 contains 14 residues. Trimming removed 3 bases at V and 9 bases at J, with 17 bases between. The CDR3 DNA is TGTGCCAGCAGCTTCGGGGGGCAGGGTCGAAGCTACACCTTC. The encoded protein is CASSFGGQGRSYTF. Variable domain in full (rest from reference TRBV11-2 and TRBJ1-2): EAGVAQSPRYKIIEKRQSVAFWCNPISGHATLYWYQQILGQGPKLLIQFQNNGVVDDSQLPKDRFSAERLKGVDSTLKIQPAKLEDSAVYLCASSFGGQGRSYTFGSGTRLTVV.

The chain links TRBV5-6 to TRBJ2-3; a possible D gene is TRBD1 (5 bases). The CDR3 has 15 amino acids. V was shortened by 3 bases and J by 2 bases, with 13 bases between the two germline ends. Germline assignment: CDR1 SGHDT and CDR2 YYEEEE. The CDR3 spells CASSSQGPLTDTQYF. The DNA for the CDR3 is TGTGCCAGCAGCTCGCAGGGCCCACTCACAGATACGCAGTATTTT.

Only a few counts were recorded for this clone. V and J are TRBV30 and TRBJ1-3, with D hard to call. The CDR3 sequence is 13 residues long. Trimming left V 4 bases short and J 2 bases short, with 9 bases between. Germline V gives CDR1 GTSNPN, CDR2 SVGIG (reference sequence). This chain's CDR3 is CAWTTLAGNTIYF. CDR3 DNA: TGTGCCTGGACCACCCTGGCTGGAAACACCATATATTTT.

The rearrangement links TRBV14 to TRBJ1-3; D call uncertain. CDR1 SGHDN and CDR2 FVKESK come from the germline V gene. V shed 1 base and J shed 0 bases, with 4 bases lying between them. The CDR3 totals 14 residues. CDR3 sequence: CASSQAYSGNTIYF. As DNA, the CDR3 is TGTGCCAGCAGCCAAGCCTACTCTGGAAACACCATATATTTT.